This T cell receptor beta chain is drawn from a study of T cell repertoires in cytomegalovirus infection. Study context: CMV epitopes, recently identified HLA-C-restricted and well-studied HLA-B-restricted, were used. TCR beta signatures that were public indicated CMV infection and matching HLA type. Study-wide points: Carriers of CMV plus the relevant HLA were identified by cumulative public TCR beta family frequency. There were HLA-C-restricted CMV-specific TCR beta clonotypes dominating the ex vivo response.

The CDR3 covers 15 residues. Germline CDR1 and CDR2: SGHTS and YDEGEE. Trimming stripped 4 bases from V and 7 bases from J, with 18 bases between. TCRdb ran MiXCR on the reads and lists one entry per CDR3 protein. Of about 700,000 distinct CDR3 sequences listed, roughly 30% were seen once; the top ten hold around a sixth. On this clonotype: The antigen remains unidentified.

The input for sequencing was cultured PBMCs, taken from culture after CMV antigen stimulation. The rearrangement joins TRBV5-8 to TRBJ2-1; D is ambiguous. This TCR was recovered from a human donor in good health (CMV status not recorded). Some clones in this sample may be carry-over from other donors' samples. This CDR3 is CASSTRRPGKNEQFF. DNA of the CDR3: TGTGCCAGCAGCACCAGGCGCCCAGGTAAAAATGAGCAGTTCTTC.